This T cell receptor (beta chain) stems from a study of blood T cell repertoires in COVID-19. The ends were cut back, 6 bases at V and 7 bases at J, with 18 bases in the middle. The CDR3 totals 14 residues. The germline gives CDR1 MNHEY, CDR2 SMNVEV (reference sequence). As originally analysed: Amplification from reference gene primers served as the basis for estimated nucleated cell counts. Assay: immunoSEQ multiplex PCR; the TCRdb copy retains only in-frame clones and omits some. The D gene and trimming were derived from the DNA, and the V and J assignments and clone size from that table. The table records some 70,000 clones, approximately 90% of them present only once.

The material sequenced was peripheral blood. V and J are TRBV27 and TRBJ1-2; a possible D gene is TRBD1 (5 bases). This receptor was identified in a man aged 25-45 years with acute or convalescent COVID-19. Written as DNA, the CDR3 is TGTGCCAGCAGACCGAGCACAGGTTTCAGTGGCTACACCTTC. Residues: CASRPSTGFSGYTF.